This TCR beta chain emerged from a study of blood T cell repertoires in COVID-19. Across the study: The samples span acute and convalescent COVID-19 from the United States, Italy and Spain.

V lost 4 bases and J lost 1, with 17 bases in between. In germline, CDR1 is SGHRS, CDR2 YFSETQ. The CDR3 runs 16 residues. Original data processing: Nucleated cell counts were estimated from reference gene primer amplification. TCRdb's table, derived via immunoSEQ multiplex PCR, lists solely in-frame clones and lacks some. The V and J calls and clone size are taken from that table; D and trimming were inferred from the DNA. The table includes 200,000 to 300,000 clones, approximately 86% detected once. Recruits, aged roughly 18 to 90 years, lived in 20 to 30 US areas. Each participant's cohort was designated according to participant-reported clinical history.

The sample comprised PBMCs or T cells enriched from blood (not recorded which). The receptor comes from a woman between 18 and 29 years old who had recovered from COVID-19. This chain joins TRBV5-1 and TRBJ1-1, with D unclear. The CDR3, as DNA: TGCGCCAGCAGCCCCTCTCCGAGGGCAGGGAACACTGAAGCTTTCTTT. It is translated as CASSPSPRAGNTEAFF.